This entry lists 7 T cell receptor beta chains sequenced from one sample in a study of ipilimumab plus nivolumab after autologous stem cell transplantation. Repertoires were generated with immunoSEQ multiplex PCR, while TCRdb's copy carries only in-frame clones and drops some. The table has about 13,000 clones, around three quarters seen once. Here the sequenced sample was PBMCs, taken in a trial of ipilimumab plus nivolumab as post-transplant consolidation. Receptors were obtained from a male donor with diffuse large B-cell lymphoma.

The chain's CDR3 is CASSSVTGSNQPQHF. CDR3 nucleotides: TGTGCCAGCAGTTCGGTCACCGGGAGCAATCAGCCCCAGCATTTT. The rearrangement joins TRBV27 to TRBJ1-5; D is undetermined. Germline CDR1 is MNHEY and CDR2 is SMNVEV (reference sequence). V shed 4 bases and J shed 1 base, with 11 bases lying between them. The CDR3 sequence is 15 residues long.

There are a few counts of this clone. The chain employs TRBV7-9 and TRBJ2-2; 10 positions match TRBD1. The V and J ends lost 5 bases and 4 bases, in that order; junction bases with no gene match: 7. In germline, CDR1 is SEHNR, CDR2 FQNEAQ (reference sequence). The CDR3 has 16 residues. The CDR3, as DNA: TGTGCCAGCAGCCCACCTAGGACAGGGGGCACCGGGGAGCTGTTTTTT. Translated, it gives CASSPPRTGGTGELFF.

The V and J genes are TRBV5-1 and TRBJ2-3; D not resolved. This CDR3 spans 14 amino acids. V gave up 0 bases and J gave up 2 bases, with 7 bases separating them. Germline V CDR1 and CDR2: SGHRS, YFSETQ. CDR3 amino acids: CASSLDSLTDTQYF. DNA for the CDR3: TGCGCCAGCAGCTTGGATAGCCTCACAGATACGCAGTATTTT.

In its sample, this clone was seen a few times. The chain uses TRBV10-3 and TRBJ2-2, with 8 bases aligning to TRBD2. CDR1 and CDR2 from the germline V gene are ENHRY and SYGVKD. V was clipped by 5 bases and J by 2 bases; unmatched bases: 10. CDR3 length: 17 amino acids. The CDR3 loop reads CAISSSGGRENTGELFF. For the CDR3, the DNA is TGTGCCATCAGTTCCTCGGGGGGGCGGGAAAACACCGGGGAGCTGTTTTTT.

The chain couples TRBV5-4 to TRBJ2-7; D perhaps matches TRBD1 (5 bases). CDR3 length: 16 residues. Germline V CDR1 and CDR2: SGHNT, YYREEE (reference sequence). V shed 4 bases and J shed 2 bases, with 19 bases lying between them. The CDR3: CASSPYGQGSAYEQYF. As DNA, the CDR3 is TGTGCCAGCAGCCCCTATGGGCAGGGTTCAGCCTACGAGCAGTACTTC.

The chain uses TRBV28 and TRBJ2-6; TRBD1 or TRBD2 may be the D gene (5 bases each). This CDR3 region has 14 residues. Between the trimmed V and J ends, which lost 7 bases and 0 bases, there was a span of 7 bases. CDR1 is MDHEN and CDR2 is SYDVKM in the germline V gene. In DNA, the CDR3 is TGTGCCAGCACCGGGACCTCTGGGGCCAACGTCCTGACTTTC. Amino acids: CASTGTSGANVLTF. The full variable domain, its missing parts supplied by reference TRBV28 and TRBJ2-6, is DVKVTQSSRYLVKRTGEKVFLECVQDMDHENMFWYRQDPGLGLRLIYFSYDVKMKEKGDIPEGYSVSREKKERFSLILESASTNQTSMYLCASTGTSGANVLTFGAGSRLTVL.

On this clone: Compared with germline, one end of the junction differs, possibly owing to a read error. As DNA, the CDR3 is TGTGCCAGCAGTGACTCGAGACAGGGGAATCAGCCCCAGCATTTT. It specifies CASSDSRQGNQPQHF. The rearrangement uses TRBV6-5 and TRBJ1-5, with TRBD1 matching 8 bases. CDR1 is MNHEY and CDR2 is SVGAGI in the germline V gene. This CDR3 comprises 15 residues.